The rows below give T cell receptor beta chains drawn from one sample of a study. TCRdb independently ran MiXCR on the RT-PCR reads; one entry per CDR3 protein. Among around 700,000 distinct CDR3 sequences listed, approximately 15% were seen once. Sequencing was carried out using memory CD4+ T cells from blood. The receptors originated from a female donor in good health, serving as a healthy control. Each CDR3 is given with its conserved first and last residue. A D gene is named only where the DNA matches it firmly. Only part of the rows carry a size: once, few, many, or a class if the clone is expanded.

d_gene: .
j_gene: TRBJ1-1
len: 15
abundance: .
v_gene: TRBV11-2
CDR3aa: CASRGQYGENTEAFF
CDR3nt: TGTGCCAGCAGGGGGCAGTATGGAGAGAACACTGAAGCTTTCTTT

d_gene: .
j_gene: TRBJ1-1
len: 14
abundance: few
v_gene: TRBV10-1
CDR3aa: CASSESSQFNGAFF
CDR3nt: TGCGCCAGCAGTGAGTCGAGTCAGTTTAATGGAGCTTTCTTT

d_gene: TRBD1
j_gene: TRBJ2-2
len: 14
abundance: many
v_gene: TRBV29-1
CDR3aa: CSVRQGARFGELFF
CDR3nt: TGCAGCGTTAGACAGGGGGCTAGGTTCGGGGAGCTGTTTTTT

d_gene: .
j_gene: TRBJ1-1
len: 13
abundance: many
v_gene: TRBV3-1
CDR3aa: CASSPSGRTEAFF
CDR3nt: TGTGCCAGCAGCCCATCGGGAAGGACTGAAGCTTTCTTT

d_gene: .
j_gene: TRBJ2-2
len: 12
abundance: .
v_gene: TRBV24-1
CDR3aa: CATSDFSRVMFF
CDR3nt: TGTGCCACCAGTGATTTTAGCCGTGTAATGTTTTTT

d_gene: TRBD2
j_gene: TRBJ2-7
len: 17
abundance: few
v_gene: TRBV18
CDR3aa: CASSPRTSGGVGYEQYF
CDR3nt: TGTGCCAGCTCACCAAGAACTAGCGGTGGCGTTGGCTACGAGCAGTACTTC

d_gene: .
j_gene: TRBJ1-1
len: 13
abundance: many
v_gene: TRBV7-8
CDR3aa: CASSPRTLMEAFF
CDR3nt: TGTGCCAGCAGCCCACGGACACTTATGGAAGCTTTCTTT

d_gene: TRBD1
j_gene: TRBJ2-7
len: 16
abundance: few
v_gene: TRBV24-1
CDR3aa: CATSDRTGDGSYEQYF
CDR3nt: TGTGCCACCAGTGACAGGACAGGGGACGGCTCCTACGAGCAGTACTTC

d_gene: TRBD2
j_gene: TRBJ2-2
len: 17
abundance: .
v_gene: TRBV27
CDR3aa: CASSSPGLAGDTGELFF
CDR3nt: TGTGCCAGCAGTTCCCCCGGACTAGCGGGAGACACCGGGGAGCTGTTTTTT

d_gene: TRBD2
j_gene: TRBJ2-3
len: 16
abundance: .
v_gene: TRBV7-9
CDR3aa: CASSLRLAATTDTQYF
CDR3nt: TGTGCCAGCAGCTTAAGACTAGCTGCTACCACAGATACGCAGTATTTT

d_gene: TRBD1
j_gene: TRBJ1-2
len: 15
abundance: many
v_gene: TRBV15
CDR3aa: CATSTTTGGGYGYTF
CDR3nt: TGTGCCACCAGCACCACTACAGGGGGAGGCTATGGCTACACCTTC

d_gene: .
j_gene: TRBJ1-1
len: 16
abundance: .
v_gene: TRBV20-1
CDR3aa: CTRGGLDTGVRTEAFF
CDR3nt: TGCACCCGAGGGGGACTAGACACCGGGGTCCGAACTGAAGCTTTCTTT

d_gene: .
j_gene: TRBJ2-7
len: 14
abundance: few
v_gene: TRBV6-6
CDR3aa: CASSYSGNTYEQYF
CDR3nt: TGTGCCAGCAGTTACTCCGGCAATACCTACGAGCAGTACTTC

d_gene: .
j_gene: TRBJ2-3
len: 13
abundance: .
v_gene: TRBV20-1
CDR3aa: CSARAPGTDTQYF
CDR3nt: TGCAGTGCTAGAGCACCTGGCACAGATACGCAGTATTTT

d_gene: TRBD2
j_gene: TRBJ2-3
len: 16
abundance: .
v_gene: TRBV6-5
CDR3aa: CASSYGGSGFANEQYF
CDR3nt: TGTGCCAGCAGTTACGGCGGGAGCGGGTTTGCCAATGAGCAGTATTTT

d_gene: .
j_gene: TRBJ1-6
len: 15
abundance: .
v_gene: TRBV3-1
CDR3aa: CASSPGGWGNSPLHF
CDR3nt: TGTGCCAGCAGCCCGGGTGGATGGGGCAATTCACCCCTCCACTTT

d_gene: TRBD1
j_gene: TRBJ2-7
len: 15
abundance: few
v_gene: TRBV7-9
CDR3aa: CASSSSRDRTYEQYF
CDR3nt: TGTGCCAGCAGCTCCAGCCGGGACAGAACCTACGAGCAGTACTTC

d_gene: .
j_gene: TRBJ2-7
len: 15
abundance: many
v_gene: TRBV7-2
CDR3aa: CASSLEPWAGHEQYF
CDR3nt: TGTGCCAGCAGCTTAGAGCCTTGGGCGGGCCACGAGCAGTACTTC

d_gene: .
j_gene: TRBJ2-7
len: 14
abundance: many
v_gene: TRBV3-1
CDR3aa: CASSPRGSSSEQYF
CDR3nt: TGTGCCAGCAGCCCCCGAGGAAGTTCTAGCGAGCAGTACTTC

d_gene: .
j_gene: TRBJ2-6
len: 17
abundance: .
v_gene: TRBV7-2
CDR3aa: CASNLVAGSSGANVLTF
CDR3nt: TGTGCCAGCAACCTGGTGGCGGGTAGCTCTGGGGCCAACGTCCTGACTTTC

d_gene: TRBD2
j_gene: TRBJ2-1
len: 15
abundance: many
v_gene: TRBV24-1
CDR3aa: CATSRRTSGSYEQFF
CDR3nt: TGTGCCACCAGCCGCCGGACTAGCGGGAGCTATGAGCAGTTCTTC

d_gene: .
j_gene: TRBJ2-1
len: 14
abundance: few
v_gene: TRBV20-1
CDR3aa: CSGRPLNSYNEQFF
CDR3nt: TGCTCTGGTCGGCCCCTAAACTCCTACAATGAGCAGTTCTTC

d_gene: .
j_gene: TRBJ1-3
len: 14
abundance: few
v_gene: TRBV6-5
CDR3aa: CASRPGLAGNTIYF
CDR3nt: TGTGCCAGCAGACCAGGGTTGGCGGGAAACACCATATATTTT

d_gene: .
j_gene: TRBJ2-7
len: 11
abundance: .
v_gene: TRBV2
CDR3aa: CASGRDDEQYF
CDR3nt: TGTGCCAGCGGCCGGGACGACGAGCAGTACTTC

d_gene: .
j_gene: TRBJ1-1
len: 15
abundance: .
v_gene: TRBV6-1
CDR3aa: CASSEPGGESTEAFF
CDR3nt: TGTGCCAGCAGTGAGCCCGGCGGGGAAAGCACTGAAGCTTTCTTT

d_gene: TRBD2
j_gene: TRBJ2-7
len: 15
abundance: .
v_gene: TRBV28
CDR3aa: CASRVPGTSVYEQYF
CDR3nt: TGTGCCAGCAGAGTGCCCGGGACTAGCGTGTACGAGCAGTACTTC

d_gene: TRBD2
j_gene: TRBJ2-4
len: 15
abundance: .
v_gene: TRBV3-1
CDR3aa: CASSQDMRGSNIQYF
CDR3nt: TGTGCCAGCAGCCAAGATATGCGCGGGAGTAACATTCAGTACTTC

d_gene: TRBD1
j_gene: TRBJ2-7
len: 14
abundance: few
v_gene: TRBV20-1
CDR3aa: CSARGTGGAYEQYF
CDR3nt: TGCAGTGCTAGAGGGACAGGGGGCGCGTACGAGCAGTACTTC

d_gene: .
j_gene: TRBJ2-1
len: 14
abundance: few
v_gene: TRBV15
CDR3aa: CATSRDFDLHEQFF
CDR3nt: TGTGCCACCAGCAGAGACTTCGATCTACATGAGCAGTTCTTC

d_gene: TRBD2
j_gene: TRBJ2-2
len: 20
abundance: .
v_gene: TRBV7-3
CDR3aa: CASSLKAGLAGFANTGELFF
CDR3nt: TGTGCCAGCAGCTTAAAGGCGGGACTAGCGGGGTTCGCGAACACCGGGGAGCTGTTTTTT

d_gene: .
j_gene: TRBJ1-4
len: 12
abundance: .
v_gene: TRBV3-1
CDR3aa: CASSQSSTALFF
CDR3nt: TGTGCCAGCAGCCAAAGCTCGACGGCCCTGTTTTTT

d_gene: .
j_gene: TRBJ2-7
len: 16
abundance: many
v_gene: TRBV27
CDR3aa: CASSLTPSGPQSAQYF
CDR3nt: TGTGCCAGCAGTCTTACCCCCTCGGGACCGCAGTCGGCGCAGTACTTC

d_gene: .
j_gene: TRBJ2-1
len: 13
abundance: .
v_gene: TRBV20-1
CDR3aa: CSAASATHNEQFF
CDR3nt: TGCAGTGCTGCTAGCGCTACACACAATGAGCAGTTCTTC

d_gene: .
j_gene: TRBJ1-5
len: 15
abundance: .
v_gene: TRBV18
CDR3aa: CASSPLASSDQPQHF
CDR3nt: TGTGCCAGCTCACCACTTGCATCGAGCGATCAGCCCCAGCATTTT

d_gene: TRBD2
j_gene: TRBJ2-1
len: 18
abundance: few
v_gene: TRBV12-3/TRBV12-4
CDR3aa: CASTSGPSGRQTYNEQFF
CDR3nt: TGTGCCAGCACTAGCGGACCTAGCGGGAGGCAGACCTACAATGAGCAGTTCTTC

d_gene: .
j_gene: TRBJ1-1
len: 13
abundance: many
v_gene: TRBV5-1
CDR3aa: CASSSSGDTEAFF
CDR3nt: TGCGCCAGCAGCTCGAGCGGCGACACTGAAGCTTTCTTT